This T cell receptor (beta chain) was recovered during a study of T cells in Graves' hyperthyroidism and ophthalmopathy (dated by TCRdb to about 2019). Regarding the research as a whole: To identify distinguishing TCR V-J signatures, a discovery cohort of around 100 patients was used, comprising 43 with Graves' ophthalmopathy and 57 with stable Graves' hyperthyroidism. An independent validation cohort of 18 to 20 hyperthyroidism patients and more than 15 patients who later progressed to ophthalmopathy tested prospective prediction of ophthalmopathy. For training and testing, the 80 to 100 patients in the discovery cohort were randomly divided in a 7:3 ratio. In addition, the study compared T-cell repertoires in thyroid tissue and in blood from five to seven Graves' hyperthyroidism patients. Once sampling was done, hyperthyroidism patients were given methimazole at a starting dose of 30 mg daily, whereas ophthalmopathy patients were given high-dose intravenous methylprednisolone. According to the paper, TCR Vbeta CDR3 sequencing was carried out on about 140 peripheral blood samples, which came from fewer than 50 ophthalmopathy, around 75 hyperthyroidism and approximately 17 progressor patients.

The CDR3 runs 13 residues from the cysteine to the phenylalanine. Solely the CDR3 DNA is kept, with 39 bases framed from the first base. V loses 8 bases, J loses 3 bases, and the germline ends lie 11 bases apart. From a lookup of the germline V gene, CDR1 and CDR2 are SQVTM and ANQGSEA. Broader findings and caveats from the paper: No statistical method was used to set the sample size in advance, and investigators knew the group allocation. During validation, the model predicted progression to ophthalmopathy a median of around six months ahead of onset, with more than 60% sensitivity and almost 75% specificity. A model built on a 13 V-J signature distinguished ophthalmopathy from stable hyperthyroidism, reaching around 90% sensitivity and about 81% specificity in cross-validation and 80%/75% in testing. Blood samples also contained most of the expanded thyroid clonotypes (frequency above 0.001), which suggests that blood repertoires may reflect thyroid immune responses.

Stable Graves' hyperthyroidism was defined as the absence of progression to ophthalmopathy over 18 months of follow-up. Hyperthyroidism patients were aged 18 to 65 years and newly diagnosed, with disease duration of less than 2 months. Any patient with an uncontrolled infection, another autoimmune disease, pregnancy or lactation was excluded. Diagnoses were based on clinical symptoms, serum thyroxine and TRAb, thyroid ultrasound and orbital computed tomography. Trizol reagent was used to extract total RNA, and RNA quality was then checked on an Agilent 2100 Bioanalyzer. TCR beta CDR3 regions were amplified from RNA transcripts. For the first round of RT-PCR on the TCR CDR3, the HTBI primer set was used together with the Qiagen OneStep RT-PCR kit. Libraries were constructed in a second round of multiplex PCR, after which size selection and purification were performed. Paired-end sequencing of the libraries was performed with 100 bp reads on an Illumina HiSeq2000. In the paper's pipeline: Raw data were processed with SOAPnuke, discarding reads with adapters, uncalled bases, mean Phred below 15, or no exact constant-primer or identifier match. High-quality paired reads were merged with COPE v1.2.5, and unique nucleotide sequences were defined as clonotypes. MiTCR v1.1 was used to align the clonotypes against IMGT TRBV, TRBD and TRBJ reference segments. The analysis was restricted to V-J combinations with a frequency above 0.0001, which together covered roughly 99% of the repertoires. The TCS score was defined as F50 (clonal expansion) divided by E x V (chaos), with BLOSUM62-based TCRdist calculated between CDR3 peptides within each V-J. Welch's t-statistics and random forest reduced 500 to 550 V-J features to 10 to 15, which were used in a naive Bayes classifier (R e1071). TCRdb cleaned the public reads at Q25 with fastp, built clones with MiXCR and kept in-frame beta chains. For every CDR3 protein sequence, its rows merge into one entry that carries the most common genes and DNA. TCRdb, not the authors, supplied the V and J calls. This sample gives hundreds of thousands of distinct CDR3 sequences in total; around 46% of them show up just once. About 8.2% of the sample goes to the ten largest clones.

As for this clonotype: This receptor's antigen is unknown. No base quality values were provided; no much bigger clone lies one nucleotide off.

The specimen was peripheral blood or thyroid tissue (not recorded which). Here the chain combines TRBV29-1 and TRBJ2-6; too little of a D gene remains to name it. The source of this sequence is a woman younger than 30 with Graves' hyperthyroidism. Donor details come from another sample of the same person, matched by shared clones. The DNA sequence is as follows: TGCAGCCAAGATGGTCGTGGGGCCAACGTCCTGACTTTC. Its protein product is CSQDGRGANVLTF.